Listed below are T cell receptor beta chains from one sample, sequenced in a study of blood T cells in healthy people across ages. TCRdb reprocessed the 5' RACE reads via MiXCR and lists one record per CDR3 protein. The table has about 1,500,000 distinct CDR3 sequences, roughly 30% seen once. Sequenced sample: blood. The receptor set was obtained from a woman between 25 and 40 years old in good health. The CDR3 runs from the conserved cysteine through the conserved F or W. The order of the fields is J gene, V gene, D gene, clone size, CDR3 DNA, CDR3 protein. A D gene is named only where the DNA matches it firmly. Clone sizes are given selectively: once, few, many, or a class where the clone is expanded.

>TRBJ1-2|TRBV4-2|-|-
TGTGCCAGCAGCCAAGGCGAGGGCCCTTCAAACTATGGCTACACCTTC
CASSQGEGPSNYGYTF
>TRBJ1-1|TRBV4-3|-|once
TGCGCCAGCAGCCCGGCGGAAGGGTCTGAAGCTTTCTTT
CASSPAEGSEAFF
>TRBJ1-5|TRBV7-9|TRBD1|-
TGTGCCAGCAGCCCGGGTAGCCATGCCGGACAGGGCAGGTTTGAGCCCCAGCATTTT
CASSPGSHAGQGRFEPQHF
>TRBJ1-2|TRBV3-1|TRBD1|many
TGTGCCAGCAGTTTATGGGGGACAGAGGGAGGCTACACCTTC
CASSLWGTEGGYTF
>TRBJ2-1|TRBV7-9|TRBD2|-
TGTGCCAGCAGCAACCGACTAGCGGGACCCCCCTACAATGAGCAGTTCTTC
CASSNRLAGPPYNEQFF
>TRBJ1-5|TRBV10-3|-|few
TGTGCCATCAGTGATACGGCCGCCAGGCAGTTCCAGCCCCAGCATTTT
CAISDTAARQFQPQHF
>TRBJ2-7|TRBV7-9|-|-
-
CASSSSAQGSEQYF
>TRBJ1-4|TRBV6-5|-|few
TGTGCCAGCCAAGAGAGAGTACAGGTTAATGAAAAACTGTTTTTT
CASQERVQVNEKLFF
>TRBJ2-7|TRBV3-1|TRBD2|-
TGTGCCGGCAGCCGGGGACTAGCGGGGGTCTACGAGCAGTACTTC
CAGSRGLAGVYEQYF
>TRBJ2-1|TRBV7-2|-|few
TGTGCCAGCAGCTTAGATGCCCAGGGATGGGGGGTGCAGTTCTTC
CASSLDAQGWGVQFF
>TRBJ2-1|TRBV25-1|TRBD2|-
TGTGCCAGCAGTGAATATATGCGGGAGCTTCCCTACTCCTACAATGAGCAGTTCTTC
CASSEYMRELPYSYNEQFF
>TRBJ2-3|TRBV5-1|TRBD2|-
TGCGCCAGCGGAAGGGGGGCTAGCGGGAGCGATACGCAGTATTTT
CASGRGASGSDTQYF
>TRBJ1-1|TRBV15|-|-
TGTGCCACCAGCAGAGCCCGGGAGAACACTGAAGCTTTCTTT
CATSRARENTEAFF
>TRBJ1-5|TRBV3-1|-|-
TGTGCCAGCAGCCAAGAAGGGGGGCCCCTGCCGACCCAGCATTTT
CASSQEGGPLPTQHF
>TRBJ2-3|TRBV20-1|TRBD2|-
TGCAGCGCTACTAGCGGGAGCAGCGAGAGCACAGATACGCAGTATTTT
CSATSGSSESTDTQYF
>TRBJ2-3|TRBV20-1|-|few
TGCAGTGCTAGACTACTAGCCACAGATACGCAGTATTTT
CSARLLATDTQYF
>TRBJ2-1|TRBV12-3/TRBV12-4|-|-
TGTGCCAGCAGTCTTTTAACGACTGTTGGGGGTTTTGGTGAGCAGTTCTTC
CASSLLTTVGGFGEQFF
>TRBJ2-2|TRBV20-1|-|-
TGCAGTGCTAGAGTACAGGTGAACACCGGGGAGCTGTTTTTT
CSARVQVNTGELFF
>TRBJ2-3|TRBV4-3|TRBD2|few
TGCGCCAGCAGCCAGTCCTTTCTAGCGGGAGGTCAAGCAGATACGCAGTATTTT
CASSQSFLAGGQADTQYF
>TRBJ1-2|TRBV29-1|-|many
TGCAGCGTCGGCCCCCGGGGGGCCGAGTTCGGCTACACCTTC
CSVGPRGAEFGYTF
>TRBJ2-1|TRBV20-1|-|-
TGCAGTGTCCCCGCGGTCCGCTCCTACAATGAGCAGTTCTTC
CSVPAVRSYNEQFF
>TRBJ2-2|TRBV18|-|-
TGTGCCAGCTCACTTAGCGAAAGGAGCATCGGGGAGCTGTTTTTT
CASSLSERSIGELFF
>TRBJ2-3|TRBV5-1|-|many
TGTGCCAGCAATTCAGGTAGCACAGATACGCAGTATTTT
CASNSGSTDTQYF
>TRBJ2-1|TRBV28|TRBD1|-
TGTGCCAGCAGTTTCCCCGACAGGGGCAATAACAATGAGCAGTTCTTC
CASSFPDRGNNNEQFF
>TRBJ2-4|TRBV4-3|-|-
TGCGCCAGCAGCCCTGGGACTGCCCTTTTAGAGCAGTACTTC
CASSPGTALLEQYF
>TRBJ1-4|TRBV20-1|-|-
TGCAGTGCTAGAGGCTTCGGGAGGACTAGTGAAAAACGGTTTTTT
CSARGFGRTSEKRFF
>TRBJ1-5|TRBV28|-|-
TGTGCCACCGAGTTAATAACAACTAGCAATCAGCCCCAGCATTTT
CATELITTSNQPQHF
>TRBJ1-2|TRBV20-1|-|few
TGCAGTGCTAGAGGGACAGAAGGAGGGTATGGCTACACCTTC
CSARGTEGGYGYTF
>TRBJ2-1|TRBV28|-|-
TGTGCCAGTAGACACGGACAGAGGAACAATGAGCAGTTCTTC
CASRHGQRNNEQFF
>TRBJ1-3|TRBV28|-|few
TGTGCCACCGAACTTAGGGGATATGGAAACACCATATATTTT
CATELRGYGNTIYF
>TRBJ1-1|TRBV12-3/TRBV12-4|-|-
TGTGCCAGCAGTTTGGAGAGTGCTTTCTTT
CASSLESAFF
>TRBJ2-1|TRBV3-1|-|-
TGTGCCAGCAGCCAAGGTTTGGTATATGAGCAGTTCTTC
CASSQGLVYEQFF
>TRBJ2-7|TRBV7-8|-|few
TGTGCCAGCAGCCGTCAGGTTAGAGGGCCCTACGAGCAGTACTTC
CASSRQVRGPYEQYF
>TRBJ2-7|TRBV29-1|-|-
TGCAGCGACTCAGGCAGCAACTCCTACGAGCAGTACTTC
CSDSGSNSYEQYF
>TRBJ2-5|TRBV9|-|many
TGTGCCAGCAGCGTAGGGGGTAGCACACGGCTTGGAGAGACCCAGTACTTC
CASSVGGSTRLGETQYF
>TRBJ2-4|TRBV7-2|TRBD2|many
TGTGCCAGCAGCTTAGCGTGGTCGGGAGGGGTCAAAAACATTCAGTACTTC
CASSLAWSGGVKNIQYF
>TRBJ2-5|TRBV19|TRBD1|few
TGTGCCAGCACGAACAGGGGCCGGGAGACCCAGTACTTC
CASTNRGRETQYF
>TRBJ1-2|TRBV6-5|TRBD1|many
TGTGCCAGCAGTGATCCGGGACAGGGGGCGACAGGCTACACCTTC
CASSDPGQGATGYTF
>TRBJ1-1|TRBV12-3/TRBV12-4|-|-
TGTGCCAGCAGTTTATTCGACGGTGGTGAAGCTTTCTTT
CASSLFDGGEAFF
>TRBJ1-5|TRBV20-1|-|-
TGCAGTGCTAGTTCAGGGGACTTACAGCCCCAGCATTTT
CSASSGDLQPQHF
>TRBJ2-5|TRBV2|TRBD2|many
TGTGCCAGCAGTCAGAGACTAGCGGGGTTAACCCAGTACTTC
CASSQRLAGLTQYF
>TRBJ2-5|TRBV7-9|TRBD1|few
TGTGCCAGCAGACGGACAGGGAAGTACCAAGAGACCCAGTACTTC
CASRRTGKYQETQYF
>TRBJ2-1|TRBV12-3/TRBV12-4|-|-
TGTGCCATCAGTTTTCTGGATGAGCAGTTCTTC
CAISFLDEQFF
>TRBJ1-4|TRBV12-3/TRBV12-4|-|-
TGTGCCAGCAGGGATCAGGGAGTCGGTCAAGAAAAACTGTTTTTT
CASRDQGVGQEKLFF